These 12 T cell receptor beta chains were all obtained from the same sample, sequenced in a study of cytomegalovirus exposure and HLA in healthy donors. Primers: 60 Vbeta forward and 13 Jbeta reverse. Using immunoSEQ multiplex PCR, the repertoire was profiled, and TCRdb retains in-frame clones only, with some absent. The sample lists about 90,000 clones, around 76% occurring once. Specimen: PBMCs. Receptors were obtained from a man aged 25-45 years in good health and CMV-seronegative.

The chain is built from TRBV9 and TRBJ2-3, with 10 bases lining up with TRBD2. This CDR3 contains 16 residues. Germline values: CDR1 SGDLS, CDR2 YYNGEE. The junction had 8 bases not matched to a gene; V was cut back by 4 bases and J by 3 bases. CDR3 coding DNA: TGTGCCAGCAGCACCACTCTAGCGGGGGAGACAGATACGCAGTATTTT. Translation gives CASSTTLAGETDTQYF.

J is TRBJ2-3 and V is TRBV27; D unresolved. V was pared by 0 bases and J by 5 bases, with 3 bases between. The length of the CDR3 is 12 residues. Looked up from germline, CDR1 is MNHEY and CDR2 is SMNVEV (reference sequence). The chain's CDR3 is CASSLSRDTQYF. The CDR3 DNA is TGTGCCAGCAGTTTATCGAGAGATACGCAGTATTTT.

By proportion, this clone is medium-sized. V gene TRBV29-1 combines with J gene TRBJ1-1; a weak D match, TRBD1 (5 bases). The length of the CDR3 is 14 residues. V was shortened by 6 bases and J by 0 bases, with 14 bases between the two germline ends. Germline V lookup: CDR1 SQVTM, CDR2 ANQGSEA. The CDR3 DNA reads TGCAGCGTGGGGAGGGGTATTCTGAACACTGAAGCTTTCTTT. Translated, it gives CSVGRGILNTEAFF.

The CDR3 loop reads CASSKAGQGARNTEAFF. CDR3 nucleotides: TGTGCCAGCAGCAAAGCGGGACAGGGGGCAAGGAACACTGAAGCTTTCTTT. The chain combines TRBV21-1 with TRBJ1-1; the D call in the table, TRBD1, was not verified against the DNA. TRBV21-1 is assigned pseudogene status. The CDR3 runs to 17 residues.

The CDR3 nucleotides are TGCGCCAGCAGCTCTGGGACAGGTCAGCCCCAGCATTTT. Translation: CASSSGTGQPQHF. This sequence joins TRBV5-1 and TRBJ1-5; 8 nucleotides match TRBD1. Trimming took 3 bases from V and 6 from J; bases not matched to a gene: 2. The CDR3 loop spans 13 amino acids. Germline V gene sequence: CDR1 SGHRS, CDR2 YFSETQ.

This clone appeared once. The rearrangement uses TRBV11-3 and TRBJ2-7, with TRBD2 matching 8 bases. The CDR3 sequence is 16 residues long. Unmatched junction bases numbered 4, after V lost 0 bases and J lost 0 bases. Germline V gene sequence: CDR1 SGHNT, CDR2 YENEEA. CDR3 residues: CASSLESGGSSYEQYV. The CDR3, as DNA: TGTGCCAGCAGCTTAGAAAGCGGGGGAAGCTCCTACGAGCAGTACGTC.

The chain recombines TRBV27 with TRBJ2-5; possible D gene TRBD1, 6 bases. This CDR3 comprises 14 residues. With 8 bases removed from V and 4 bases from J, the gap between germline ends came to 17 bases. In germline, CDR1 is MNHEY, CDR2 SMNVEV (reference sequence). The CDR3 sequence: CASRRFGGGETQYF. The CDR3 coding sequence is TGTGCCAGCCGCAGGTTTGGGGGCGGAGAGACCCAGTACTTC.

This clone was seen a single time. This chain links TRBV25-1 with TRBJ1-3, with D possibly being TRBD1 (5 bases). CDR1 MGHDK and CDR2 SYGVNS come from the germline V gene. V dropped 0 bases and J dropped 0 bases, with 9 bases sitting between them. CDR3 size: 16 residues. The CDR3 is CASSEYMGPSGNTIYF. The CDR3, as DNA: TGTGCCAGCAGTGAATATATGGGGCCCTCTGGAAACACCATATATTTT. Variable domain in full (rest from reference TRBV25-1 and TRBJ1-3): EADIYQTPRYLVIGTGKKITLECSQTMGHDKMYWYQQDPGMELHLIHYSYGVNSTEKGDLSSESTVSRIRTEHFPLTLESARPSHTSQYLCASSEYMGPSGNTIYFGEGSWLTVV.

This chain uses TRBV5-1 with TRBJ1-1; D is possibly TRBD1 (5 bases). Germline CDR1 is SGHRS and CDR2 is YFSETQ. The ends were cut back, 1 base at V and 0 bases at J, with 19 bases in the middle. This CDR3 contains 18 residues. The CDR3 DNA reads TGCGCCAGCAGCTTGATTAGGGGCACAGATATCATGAACACTGAAGCTTTCTTT. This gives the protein CASSLIRGTDIMNTEAFF.

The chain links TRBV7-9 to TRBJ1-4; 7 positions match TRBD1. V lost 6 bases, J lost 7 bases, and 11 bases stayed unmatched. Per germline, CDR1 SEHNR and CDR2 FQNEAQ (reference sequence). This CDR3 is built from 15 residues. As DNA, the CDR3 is TGTGCCAGCAGGAGACAGGGCGACACGGTTGAAAAACTGTTTTTT. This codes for CASRRQGDTVEKLFF.

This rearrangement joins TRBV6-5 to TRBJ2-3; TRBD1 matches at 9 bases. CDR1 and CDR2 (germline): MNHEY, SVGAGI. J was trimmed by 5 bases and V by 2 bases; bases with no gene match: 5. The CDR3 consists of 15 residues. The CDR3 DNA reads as TGTGCCAGCAGTTACAACAGGGGGCTAATAGATACGCAGTATTTT. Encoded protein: CASSYNRGLIDTQYF.

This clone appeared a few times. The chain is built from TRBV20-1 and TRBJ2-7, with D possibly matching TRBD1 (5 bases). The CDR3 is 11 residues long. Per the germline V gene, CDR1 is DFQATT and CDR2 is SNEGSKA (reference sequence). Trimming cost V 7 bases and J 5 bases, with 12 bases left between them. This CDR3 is CSGGASHEQYF. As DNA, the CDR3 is TGCAGTGGTGGGGCATCCCACGAGCAGTACTTC.